Presented here are 2 T cell receptor beta chains from one specimen sequenced in a study of blood T cell repertoires in COVID-19. The repertoire was sequenced with immunoSEQ multiplex PCR; TCRdb's copy has only in-frame clones and lacks some. The data contain some 300,000 clones, roughly nine tenths of them seen just once; the ten biggest clones take up around 3.9%. What was sequenced was PBMCs or T cells enriched from blood (not recorded which). Receptors originate from a woman in her twenties or thirties who had been exposed to COVID-19.

The chain has TRBV4-2 and TRBJ1-5; perhaps TRBD1 as D (5 bases). Germline loops: CDR1 LGHNA, CDR2 YNFKEQ. The V end lost 0 bases, the J end lost 6 bases, and 12 bases lay between the germline ends. The CDR3 extends over 15 amino acids. CDR3 sequence reads: CASSQDFRVGQPQHF. The CDR3 bases are TGTGCCAGCAGCCAAGACTTCAGGGTGGGTCAGCCCCAGCATTTT.

The chain's CDR3 is CASRRDRGSGNTIYF. In nucleotides, the CDR3 is TGTGCCAGTAGGAGAGACAGGGGCTCTGGAAACACCATATATTTT. The chain uses TRBV19 and TRBJ1-3, with 8 positions matching TRBD1. The CDR3 runs 15 residues. V shed 6 bases and J 0 bases; nucleotides not matched to a gene: 4. Germline-derived CDR1 and CDR2 are LNHDA and SQIVND (reference sequence).